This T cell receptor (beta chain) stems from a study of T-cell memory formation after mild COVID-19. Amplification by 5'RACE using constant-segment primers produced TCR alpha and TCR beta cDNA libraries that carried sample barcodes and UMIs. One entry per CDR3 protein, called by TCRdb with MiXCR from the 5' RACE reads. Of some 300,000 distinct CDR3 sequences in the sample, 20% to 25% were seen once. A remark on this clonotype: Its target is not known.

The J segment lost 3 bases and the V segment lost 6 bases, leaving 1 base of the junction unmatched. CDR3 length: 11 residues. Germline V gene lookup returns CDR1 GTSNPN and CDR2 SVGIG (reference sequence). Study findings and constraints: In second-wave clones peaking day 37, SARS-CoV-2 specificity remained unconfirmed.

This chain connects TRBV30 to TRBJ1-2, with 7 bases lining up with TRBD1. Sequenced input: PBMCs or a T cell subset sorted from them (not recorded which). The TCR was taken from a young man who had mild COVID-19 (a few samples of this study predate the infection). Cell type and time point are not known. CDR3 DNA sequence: TGTGCCTGCGGACAGGACTATGGCTACACCTTC. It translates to CACGQDYGYTF. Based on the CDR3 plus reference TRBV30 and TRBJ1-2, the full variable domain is SQTIHQWPATLVQPVGSPLSLECTVEGTSNPNLYWYRQAAGRGLQLLFYSVGIGQISSEVPQNLSASRPQDRQFILSSKKLLLSDSGFYLCACGQDYGYTFGSGTRLTVV.